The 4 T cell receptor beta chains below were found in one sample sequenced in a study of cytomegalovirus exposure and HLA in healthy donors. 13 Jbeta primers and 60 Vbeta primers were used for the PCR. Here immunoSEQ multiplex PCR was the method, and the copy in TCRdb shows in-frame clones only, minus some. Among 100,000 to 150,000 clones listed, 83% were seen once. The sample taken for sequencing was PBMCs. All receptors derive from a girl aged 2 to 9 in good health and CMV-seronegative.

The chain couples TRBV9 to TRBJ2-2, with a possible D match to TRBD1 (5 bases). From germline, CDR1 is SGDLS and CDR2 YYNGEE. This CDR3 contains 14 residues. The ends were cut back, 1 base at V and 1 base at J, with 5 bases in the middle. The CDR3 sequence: CASSVTGNTGELFF. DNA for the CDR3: TGTGCCAGCAGCGTAACAGGGAACACCGGGGAGCTGTTTTTT.

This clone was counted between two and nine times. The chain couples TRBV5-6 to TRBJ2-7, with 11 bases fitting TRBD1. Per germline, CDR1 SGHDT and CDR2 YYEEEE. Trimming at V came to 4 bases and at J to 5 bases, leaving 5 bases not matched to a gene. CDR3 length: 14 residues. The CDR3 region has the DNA TGTGCCAGCAGCCGCGGACAGGGGGCGGACGAGCAGTACTTC. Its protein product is CASSRGQGADEQYF.

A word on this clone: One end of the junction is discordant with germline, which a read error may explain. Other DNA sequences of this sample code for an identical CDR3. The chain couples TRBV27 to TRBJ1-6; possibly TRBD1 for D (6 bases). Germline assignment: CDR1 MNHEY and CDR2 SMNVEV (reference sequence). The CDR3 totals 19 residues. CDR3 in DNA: TGTGCCAGCAGTCGCTACTTAGCCACCATTACAGGGAGTAATTCCCCCCTCCACTTT. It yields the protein CASSRYLATITGSNSPLHF.

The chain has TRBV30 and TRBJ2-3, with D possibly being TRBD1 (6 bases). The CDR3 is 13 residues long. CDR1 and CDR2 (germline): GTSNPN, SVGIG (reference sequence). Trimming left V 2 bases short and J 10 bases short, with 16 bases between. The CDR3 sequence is CAWSPLQQGAQYF. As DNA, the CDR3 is TGTGCCTGGAGTCCCCTCCAACAGGGTGCGCAGTATTTT.